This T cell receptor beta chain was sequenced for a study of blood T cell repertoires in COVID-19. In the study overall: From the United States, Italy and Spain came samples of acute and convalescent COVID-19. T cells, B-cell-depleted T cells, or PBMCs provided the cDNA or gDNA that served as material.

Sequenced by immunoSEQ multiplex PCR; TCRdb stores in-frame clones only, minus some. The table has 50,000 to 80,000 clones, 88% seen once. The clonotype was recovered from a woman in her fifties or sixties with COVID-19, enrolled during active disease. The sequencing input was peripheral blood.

CDR3 sequence: CASSGQGDTGELFF. The CDR3 DNA sequence: TGTGCCAGCAGCGGACAGGGGGACACCGGGGAGCTGTTTTTT. This chain links TRBV28 with TRBJ2-2, with 10 nucleotides matching TRBD1. The CDR3 runs to 14 residues. Trimming at V came to 6 bases and at J to 3 bases, leaving 1 base not matched to a gene. From germline, CDR1 is MDHEN and CDR2 SYDVKM.